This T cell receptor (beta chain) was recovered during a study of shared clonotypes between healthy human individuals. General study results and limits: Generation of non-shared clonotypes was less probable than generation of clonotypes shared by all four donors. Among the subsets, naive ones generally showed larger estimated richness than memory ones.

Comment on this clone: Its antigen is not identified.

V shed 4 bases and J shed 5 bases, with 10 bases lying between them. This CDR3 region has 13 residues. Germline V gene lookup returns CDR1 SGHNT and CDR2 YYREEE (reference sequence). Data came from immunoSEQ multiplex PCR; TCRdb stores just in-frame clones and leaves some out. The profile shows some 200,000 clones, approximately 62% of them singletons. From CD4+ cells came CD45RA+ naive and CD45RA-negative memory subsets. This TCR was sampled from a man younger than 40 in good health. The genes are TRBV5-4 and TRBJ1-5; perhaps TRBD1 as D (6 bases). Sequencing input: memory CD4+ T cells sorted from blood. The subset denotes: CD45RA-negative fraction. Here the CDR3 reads CASSRDIDQPQHF. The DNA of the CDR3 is TGTGCCAGCAGCAGGGACATTGATCAGCCCCAGCATTTT.